This record concerns one T cell receptor beta chain sequence. The data stem from a study of blood T cell repertoires in COVID-19. Original data processing: Estimates of nucleated cell counts were drawn from the amplification of reference gene primers. Sequencing was performed with immunoSEQ multiplex PCR; in TCRdb, only in-frame clones are kept and a portion is missing. That table gives V, J and clone size, and the DNA gave D and trimming. The data contain around 120,000 clones, 86% of them singletons. Trimming removed 5 bases from V and 4 bases from J, with 13 bases in between. Germline CDR1 is SGHAT and CDR2 is FQNNGV. The CDR3 consists of 14 residues.

This sequence was found in a man in his 70s who had recovered from COVID-19. The chain is built from TRBV11-2 and TRBJ2-3; D uncertain. Sequenced sample: peripheral blood. CDR3 bases: TGTGCCAGCAGCCCTCGAGACTTTGCAGATACGCAGTATTTT. The encoded protein is CASSPRDFADTQYF.